A single sample is the source of the 13 T cell receptor beta chains below, sequenced in a study of Ad26.COV2.S vaccination and SARS-CoV-2 variants. Treatment noted: some 20 received Ad26.COV2.S at low or high dose, single or two shots; about 5 received placebo; per-sample allocation not given. The investigators took samples on day 63 after the first vaccine or placebo injection. TCRdb's copy holds only in-frame clones and misses some; the assay was immunoSEQ multiplex PCR. This table holds some 520,000 clones, around nine tenths found once. The input for sequencing was peripheral blood, taken in a trial of Ad26.COV2.S vaccine versus placebo. The receptors originated from a person aged 18 to 59 who received the Ad26.COV2.S COVID-19 vaccine or a placebo.

This clone was seen a single time. The V gene is TRBV5-8, the J gene TRBJ1-5; 7 bases map to TRBD1. Germline values: CDR1 SGHTS, CDR2 YDEGEE. The CDR3 consists of 14 residues. Germline trimming cut 4 bases from V and 4 bases from J; bases unmatched to any gene: 5. The CDR3 loop reads CASSLRTGNQPQHF. CDR3 DNA: TGTGCCAGCAGCCTCCGGACAGGAAATCAGCCCCAGCATTTT.

V gene TRBV29-1 combines with J gene TRBJ2-7, with D possibly called TRBD1 or TRBD2 (5 bases each). The CDR3 consists of 12 residues. CDR1 is SQVTM and CDR2 is ANQGSEA in the germline V gene. Between the trimmed V and J ends, which lost 4 bases and 5 bases, there was a span of 12 bases. Here the CDR3 DNA reads TGCAGCGTTGGTGAGGGGTTCAACGAGCAGTACTTC. It translates to CSVGEGFNEQYF.

The chain joins TRBV29-1 to TRBJ1-1, with D unclear. Germline CDR1 SQVTM, CDR2 ANQGSEA. The CDR3 length is 11 residues. V lost 4 bases and J lost 7, with 10 bases in between. The CDR3 region is CSVGISVEAFF. CDR3 bases: TGCAGCGTTGGAATCAGCGTTGAAGCTTTCTTT.

J is TRBJ2-5 and V is TRBV28; D may be TRBD1 (6 bases). CDR1 and CDR2 from the germline V gene are MDHEN and SYDVKM. This CDR3 has 13 amino acids. Trimming shortened V by 5 bases and J by 5 bases, and 12 bases separated the two germline ends. The CDR3 reads CASSTQGQETQYF. The CDR3 DNA reads TGTGCCAGCAGTACCCAGGGGCAGGAGACCCAGTACTTC. Complete variable domain (other parts from reference TRBV28 and TRBJ2-5): DVKVTQSSRYLVKRTGEKVFLECVQDMDHENMFWYRQDPGLGLRLIYFSYDVKMKEKGDIPEGYSVSREKKERFSLILESASTNQTSMYLCASSTQGQETQYFGPGTRLLVL.

The V gene is TRBV6-5, the J gene TRBJ1-5; no reliable D call. Germline values: CDR1 MNHEY, CDR2 SVGAGI. The CDR3 has 15 residues. Trimming shortened V by 6 bases and J by 2 bases, and 14 bases separated the two germline ends. The CDR3 bases are TGTGCCAGCAGGATTGGGGTATCAGGCAATCAGCCCCAGCATTTT. Translated: CASRIGVSGNQPQHF.

Notes on this clone: The same CDR3 arises from other DNA sequences in this sample as well. This sequence joins TRBV25-1 and TRBJ1-2; no definite D call. Trimming pared 2 bases from V and 3 bases from J, leaving 7 bases between. In germline, CDR1 is MGHDK, CDR2 SYGVNS. The CDR3 has 13 amino acids. As DNA, the CDR3 is TGTGCCAGCAGTGAAGGCACCGACTATGGCTACACCTTC. The encoded protein is CASSEGTDYGYTF.

Only one count was recorded for this clone. At the DNA level, this CDR3 is encoded by other sequences in the same sample as well. The CDR3 DNA is TGTGCCAGTAGTCGAACAGGTAGCTCCTACAATGAGCAGTTCTTC. It is translated as CASSRTGSSYNEQFF. The chain is built from TRBV19 and TRBJ2-1; weak D call: TRBD1 (5 bases). Germline V CDR1 and CDR2: LNHDA, SQIVND (reference sequence). V lost 5 bases, J lost 0 bases, and 11 bases lay in between. This CDR3 region has 15 residues.

The CDR3 protein is CASSQGLAGGPGNEQFF. The CDR3 DNA reads TGCGCCAGCAGCCAGGGACTAGCGGGAGGGCCGGGGAATGAGCAGTTCTTC. V gene TRBV5-1 combines with J gene TRBJ2-1; 16 bases match TRBD2. The CDR3 consists of 17 residues. The germline gives CDR1 SGHRS, CDR2 YFSETQ. V shed 4 bases and J 7 bases; nucleotides not matched to a gene: 8.

This rearrangement joins TRBV27 to TRBJ2-1; 13 bases map to TRBD2. The CDR3 extends over 15 amino acids. Germline lookup yields CDR1 MNHEY and CDR2 SMNVEV (reference sequence). With V trimmed by 6 bases and J by 1 base, 0 bases remained unmatched. CDR3 amino acids: CASRLAGGSYNEQFF. CDR3 coding DNA: TGTGCCAGCAGACTAGCGGGGGGGTCCTACAATGAGCAGTTCTTC.

The rearrangement uses TRBV27 and TRBJ1-5, with a possible D match to TRBD1 (5 bases). This CDR3 has 16 residues. V shed 3 bases and J shed 3 bases, with 15 bases lying between them. Germline V gene sequence: CDR1 MNHEY, CDR2 SMNVEV (reference sequence). The CDR3 spells CASSLGVGRNNQPQHF. Written as DNA, the CDR3 is TGTGCCAGCAGTTTGGGGGTTGGGAGAAACAATCAGCCCCAGCATTTT.

J is TRBJ1-2 and V is TRBV3-1 (or the pseudogene TRBV3-2); 9 bases align to TRBD1. The CDR3 has 16 residues. V lost 1 base to trimming and J lost 7 bases; unmatched junction nucleotides: 10. CDR1 is LGHDT and CDR2 is YNNKEL in the germline V gene (reference sequence). The CDR3 DNA sequence: TGTGCCAGCAGCCAAGGGTACAGGGGGCATTCGGGTGGCTACACCTTC. Its protein is CASSQGYRGHSGGYTF.

This clone was recorded a few times. J is TRBJ2-7 and V is TRBV7-9; D tentatively fits TRBD1 or TRBD2 (5 bases each). V was trimmed by 5 bases and J by 6 bases, leaving 20 bases between them. There are 15 residues in the CDR3. Germline CDR1 is SEHNR and CDR2 is FQNEAQ (reference sequence). The CDR3 coding sequence is TGTGCCAGCAGCCTAACGGGGTCCGGGGCGGGCGAGCAGTACTTC. It yields the protein CASSLTGSGAGEQYF.

This chain connects TRBV2 to TRBJ2-5; 8 positions agree with TRBD2. Trimming removed 0 bases from V and 2 bases from J; junction bases left unmatched: 2. This CDR3 is 15 amino acids long. Germline lookup yields CDR1 SNHLY and CDR2 FYNNEI. The DNA of the CDR3 is TGTGCCAGCAGTGAAGCAGGGACTAGACAAGAGACCCAGTACTTC. This gives the protein CASSEAGTRQETQYF.